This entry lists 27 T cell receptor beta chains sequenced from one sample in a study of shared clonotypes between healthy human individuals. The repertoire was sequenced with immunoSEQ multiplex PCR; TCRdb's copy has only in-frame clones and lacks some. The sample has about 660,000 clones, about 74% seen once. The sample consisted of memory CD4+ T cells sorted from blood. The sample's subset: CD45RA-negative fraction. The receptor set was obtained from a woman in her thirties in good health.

CDR3 protein: CASSLGQGSSTDTQYF. The CDR3 DNA reads as TGTGCCAGCAGCTTGGGACAGGGGAGTAGCACAGATACGCAGTATTTT. The V and J genes are TRBV7-9 and TRBJ2-3, with 10 bases aligning to TRBD1. CDR1 and CDR2 (germline): SEHNR, FQNEAQ (reference sequence). After removal of 3 bases from V and 0 bases from J, the junction contained 3 bases not matched to a gene. The CDR3 sequence is 16 residues long.

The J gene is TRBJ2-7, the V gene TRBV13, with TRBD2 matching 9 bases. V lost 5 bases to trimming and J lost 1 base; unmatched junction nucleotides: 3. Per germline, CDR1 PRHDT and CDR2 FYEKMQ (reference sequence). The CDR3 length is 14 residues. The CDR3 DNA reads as TGTGCCAGCAGCGGACTAGCGTCTTCCTACGAGCAGTACTTC. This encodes CASSGLASSYEQYF.

The CDR3 region is CASSWAGDEQYF. The CDR3 DNA sequence: TGTGCCAGCAGCTGGGCAGGGGACGAGCAGTACTTC. V usage is TRBV7-6 and J usage is TRBJ2-7; the D gene is possibly TRBD1 (6 bases). The CDR3 loop spans 12 amino acids. The germline V gene encodes CDR1 SGHVS and CDR2 FNYEAQ. V was cut by 4 bases and J by 5 bases, with 9 bases left in between.

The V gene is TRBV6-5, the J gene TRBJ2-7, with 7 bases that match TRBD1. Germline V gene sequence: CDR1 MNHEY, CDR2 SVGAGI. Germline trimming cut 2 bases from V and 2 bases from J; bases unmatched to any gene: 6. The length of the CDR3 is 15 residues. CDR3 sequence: CASSYRTGTAYEQYF. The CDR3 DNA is TGTGCCAGCAGTTACAGGACCGGGACAGCCTACGAGCAGTACTTC.

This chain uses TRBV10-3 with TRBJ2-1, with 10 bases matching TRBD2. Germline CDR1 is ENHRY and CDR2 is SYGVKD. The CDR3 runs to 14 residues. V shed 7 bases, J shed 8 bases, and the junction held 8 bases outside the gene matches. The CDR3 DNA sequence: TGTGCCATCACCTCCGGGACTAGCGCATATGAGCAGTTCTTC. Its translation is CAITSGTSAYEQFF.

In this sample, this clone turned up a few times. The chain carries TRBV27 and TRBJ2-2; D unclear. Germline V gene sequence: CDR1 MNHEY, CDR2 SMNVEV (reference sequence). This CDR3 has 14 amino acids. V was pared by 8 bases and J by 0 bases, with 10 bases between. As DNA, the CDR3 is TGTGCCAGCCGACTGCTTGCGAACACCGGGGAGCTGTTTTTT. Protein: CASRLLANTGELFF.

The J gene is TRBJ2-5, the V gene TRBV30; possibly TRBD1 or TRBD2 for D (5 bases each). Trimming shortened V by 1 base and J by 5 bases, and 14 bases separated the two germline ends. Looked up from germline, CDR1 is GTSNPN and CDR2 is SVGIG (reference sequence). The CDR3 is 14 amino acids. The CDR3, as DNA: TGTGCCTGGAGTGATCCGGGGCCGGCGGAGACCCAGTACTTC. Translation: CAWSDPGPAETQYF.

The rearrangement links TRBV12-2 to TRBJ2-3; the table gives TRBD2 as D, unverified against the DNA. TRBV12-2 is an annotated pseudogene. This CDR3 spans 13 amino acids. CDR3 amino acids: CASRFSGSATQYF. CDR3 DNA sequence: TGTGCAAGTCGCTTCAGCGGGAGCGCTACGCAGTATTTT.

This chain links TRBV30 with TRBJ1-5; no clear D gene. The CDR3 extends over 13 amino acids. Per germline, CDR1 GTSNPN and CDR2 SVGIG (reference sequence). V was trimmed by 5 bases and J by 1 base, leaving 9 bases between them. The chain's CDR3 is CAWGPGSNQPQHF. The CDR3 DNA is TGTGCCTGGGGGCCCGGGAGCAATCAGCCCCAGCATTTT.

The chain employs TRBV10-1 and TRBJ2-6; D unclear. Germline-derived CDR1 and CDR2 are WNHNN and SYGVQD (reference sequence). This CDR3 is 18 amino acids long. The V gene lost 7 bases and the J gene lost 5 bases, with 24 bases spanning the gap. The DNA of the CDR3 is TGCGCCAGCATGAGAGGAAAAGATCGCCAAAGTCGGGCCAACGTCCTGACTTTC. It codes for CASMRGKDRQSRANVLTF.

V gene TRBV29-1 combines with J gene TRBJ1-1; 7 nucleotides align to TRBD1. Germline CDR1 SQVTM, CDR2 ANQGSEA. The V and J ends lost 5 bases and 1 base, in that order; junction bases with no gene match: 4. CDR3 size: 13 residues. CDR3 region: CSVSRGRNTEAFF. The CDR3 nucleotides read TGCAGCGTTTCCAGGGGGAGGAACACTGAAGCTTTCTTT.

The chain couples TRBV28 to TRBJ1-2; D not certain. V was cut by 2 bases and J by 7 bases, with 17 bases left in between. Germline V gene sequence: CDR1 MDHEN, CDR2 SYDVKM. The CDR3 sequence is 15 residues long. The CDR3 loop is CASSLILGLQSGYTF. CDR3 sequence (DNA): TGTGCCAGCAGTTTAATACTCGGCCTACAAAGTGGCTACACCTTC.

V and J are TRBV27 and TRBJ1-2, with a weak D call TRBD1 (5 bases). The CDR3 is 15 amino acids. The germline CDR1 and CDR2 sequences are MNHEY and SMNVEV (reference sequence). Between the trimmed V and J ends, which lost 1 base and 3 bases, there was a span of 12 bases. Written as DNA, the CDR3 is TGTGCCAGCAGTTTATATTCCGGGGGGTACTATGGCTACACCTTC. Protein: CASSLYSGGYYGYTF.

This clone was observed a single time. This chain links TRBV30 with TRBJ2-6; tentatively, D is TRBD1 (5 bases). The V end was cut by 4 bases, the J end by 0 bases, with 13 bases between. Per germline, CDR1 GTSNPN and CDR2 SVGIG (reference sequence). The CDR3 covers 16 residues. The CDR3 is CAWTPGLISGANVLTF. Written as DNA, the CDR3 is TGTGCCTGGACACCAGGGTTAATCTCTGGGGCCAACGTCCTGACTTTC.

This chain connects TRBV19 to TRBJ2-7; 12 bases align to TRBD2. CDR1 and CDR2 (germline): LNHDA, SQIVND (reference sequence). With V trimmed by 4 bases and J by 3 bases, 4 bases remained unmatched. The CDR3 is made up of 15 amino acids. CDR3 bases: TGTGCCAGTAGTAAACTAGCGGGAGGAAACTACGAGCAGTACTTC. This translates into CASSKLAGGNYEQYF.

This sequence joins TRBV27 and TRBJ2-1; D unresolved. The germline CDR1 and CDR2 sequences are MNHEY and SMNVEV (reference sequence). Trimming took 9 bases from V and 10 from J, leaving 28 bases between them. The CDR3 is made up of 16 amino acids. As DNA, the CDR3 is TGTGCCAGTCGGAGCTCGGGCCGGAACCGGTTCTGGGAGCAGTTCTTC. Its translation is CASRSSGRNRFWEQFF.

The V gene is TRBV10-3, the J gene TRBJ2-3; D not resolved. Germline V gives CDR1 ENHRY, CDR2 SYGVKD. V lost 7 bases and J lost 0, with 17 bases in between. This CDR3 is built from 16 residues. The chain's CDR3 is CAIIASPETSTDTQYF. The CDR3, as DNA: TGTGCCATCATCGCCTCCCCAGAGACAAGCACAGATACGCAGTATTTT.

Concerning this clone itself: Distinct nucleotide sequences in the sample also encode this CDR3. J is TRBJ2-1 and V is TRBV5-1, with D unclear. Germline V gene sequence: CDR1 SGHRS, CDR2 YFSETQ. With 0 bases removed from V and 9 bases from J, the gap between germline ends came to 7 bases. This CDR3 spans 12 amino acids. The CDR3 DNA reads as TGCGCCAGCAGCTTGGCCGGTGGTGAGCAGTTCTTC. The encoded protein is CASSLAGGEQFF.

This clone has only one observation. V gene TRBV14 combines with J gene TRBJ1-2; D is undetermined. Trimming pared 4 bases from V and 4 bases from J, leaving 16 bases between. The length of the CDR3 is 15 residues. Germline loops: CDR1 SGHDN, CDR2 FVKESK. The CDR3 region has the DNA TGTGCCAGCAGCCGAAGTGGTTCGCATCTCTATGGCTACACCTTC. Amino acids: CASSRSGSHLYGYTF.

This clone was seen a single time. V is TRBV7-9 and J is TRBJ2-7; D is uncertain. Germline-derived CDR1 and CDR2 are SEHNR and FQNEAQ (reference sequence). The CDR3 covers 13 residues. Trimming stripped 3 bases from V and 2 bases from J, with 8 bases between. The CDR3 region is CASSLIQTYEQYF. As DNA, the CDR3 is TGTGCCAGCAGCTTGATACAGACCTACGAGCAGTACTTC.

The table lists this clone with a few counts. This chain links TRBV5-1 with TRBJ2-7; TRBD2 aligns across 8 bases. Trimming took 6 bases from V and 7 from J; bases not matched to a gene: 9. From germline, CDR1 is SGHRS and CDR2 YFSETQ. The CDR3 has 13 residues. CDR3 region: CASTPPGGWEQYF. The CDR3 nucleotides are TGCGCCAGCACCCCGCCGGGAGGGTGGGAGCAGTACTTC.

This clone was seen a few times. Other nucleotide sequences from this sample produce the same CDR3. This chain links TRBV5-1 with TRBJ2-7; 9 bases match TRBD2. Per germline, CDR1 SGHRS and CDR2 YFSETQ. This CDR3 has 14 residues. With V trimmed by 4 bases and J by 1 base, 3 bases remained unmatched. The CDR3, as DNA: TGCGCCAGCAGCCGAGCGGGAGGTTCCTACGAGCAGTACTTC. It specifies CASSRAGGSYEQYF.

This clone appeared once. The CDR3, as DNA: TGTGCCAGCTCACCACGGACAGGGGGCGTAGGTGATGGCTACACCTTC. Amino acid sequence: CASSPRTGGVGDGYTF. The chain uses TRBV18 and TRBJ1-2, with TRBD1 matching 11 bases. J lost 6 bases, V lost 1 base, and 7 bases had no gene match. CDR1 and CDR2 (germline): KGHSH, LQKENI. The CDR3 spans 16 residues.

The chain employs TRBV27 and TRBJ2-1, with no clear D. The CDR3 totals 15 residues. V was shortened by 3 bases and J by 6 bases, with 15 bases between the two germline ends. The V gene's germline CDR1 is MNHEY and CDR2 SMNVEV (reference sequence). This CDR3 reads CASSFRRDSTNEQFF. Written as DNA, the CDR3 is TGTGCCAGCAGTTTCCGACGTGACTCTACCAATGAGCAGTTCTTC.

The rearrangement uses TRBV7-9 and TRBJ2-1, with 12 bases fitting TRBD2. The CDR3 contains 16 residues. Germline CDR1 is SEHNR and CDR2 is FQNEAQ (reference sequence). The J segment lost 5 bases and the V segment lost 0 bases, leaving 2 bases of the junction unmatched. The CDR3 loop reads CASSLAGLAGNNEQFF. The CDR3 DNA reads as TGTGCCAGCAGCTTAGCGGGACTAGCGGGTAACAATGAGCAGTTCTTC.

The CDR3 DNA sequence: TGTGCCAGTAGCACCCGGGACAGGGGGCCTCAGCCCCAGCATTTT. Translation gives CASSTRDRGPQPQHF. The chain uses TRBV19 and TRBJ1-5; TRBD1 agrees at 12 bases. With V trimmed by 6 bases and J by 6 bases, 6 bases remained unmatched. This CDR3 has 15 amino acids. Germline V gives CDR1 LNHDA, CDR2 SQIVND (reference sequence).

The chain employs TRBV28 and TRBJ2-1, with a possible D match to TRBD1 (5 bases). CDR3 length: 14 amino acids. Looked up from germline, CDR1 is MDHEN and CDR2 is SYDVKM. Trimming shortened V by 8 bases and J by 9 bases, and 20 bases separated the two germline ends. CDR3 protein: CASYRGATASEQFF. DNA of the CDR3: TGTGCCAGCTATCGTGGGGCTACCGCTAGTGAGCAGTTCTTC.